This TCR beta chain was recorded in a study of regulatory and conventional T cells in RAG deficiency. Study-level findings and limits: Treg unique TCR beta sequences were about 100-fold fewer in Omenn syndrome and CID/AS patients than controls. RAG-deficient patients showed markedly lower Shannon entropy and higher Simpson indices than control T-cell subsets.

Assay: immunoSEQ multiplex PCR; the TCRdb copy retains only in-frame clones and omits some. The top ten hold around 0.79% of the sample, which has tens of thousands of clones, about nine tenths seen once. The CDR3 is made up of 16 amino acids. V dropped 0 bases and J dropped 0 bases, with 9 bases sitting between them. CDR1 is LGHNA and CDR2 is YNFKEQ in the germline V gene. In regard to this clone: Its antigen is undetermined.

Blood CD4+ CD25-high CD127-low regulatory T cells supplied the genomic DNA template. The data were also submitted as part of a second study, on regulatory T cells. That study reports: Primers: 52 TRBV forward and 13 TRBJ reverse.

Sequencing was carried out using Tregs sorted from blood. The V and J genes are TRBV4-2 and TRBJ2-1, with a tentative D call TRBD2 (6 bases). This TCR was recovered from a human donor in good health. The CDR3 nucleotides are TGTGCCAGCAGCCAAGATAGGAGGGGCTCCTACAATGAGCAGTTCTTC. Amino acids: CASSQDRRGSYNEQFF.